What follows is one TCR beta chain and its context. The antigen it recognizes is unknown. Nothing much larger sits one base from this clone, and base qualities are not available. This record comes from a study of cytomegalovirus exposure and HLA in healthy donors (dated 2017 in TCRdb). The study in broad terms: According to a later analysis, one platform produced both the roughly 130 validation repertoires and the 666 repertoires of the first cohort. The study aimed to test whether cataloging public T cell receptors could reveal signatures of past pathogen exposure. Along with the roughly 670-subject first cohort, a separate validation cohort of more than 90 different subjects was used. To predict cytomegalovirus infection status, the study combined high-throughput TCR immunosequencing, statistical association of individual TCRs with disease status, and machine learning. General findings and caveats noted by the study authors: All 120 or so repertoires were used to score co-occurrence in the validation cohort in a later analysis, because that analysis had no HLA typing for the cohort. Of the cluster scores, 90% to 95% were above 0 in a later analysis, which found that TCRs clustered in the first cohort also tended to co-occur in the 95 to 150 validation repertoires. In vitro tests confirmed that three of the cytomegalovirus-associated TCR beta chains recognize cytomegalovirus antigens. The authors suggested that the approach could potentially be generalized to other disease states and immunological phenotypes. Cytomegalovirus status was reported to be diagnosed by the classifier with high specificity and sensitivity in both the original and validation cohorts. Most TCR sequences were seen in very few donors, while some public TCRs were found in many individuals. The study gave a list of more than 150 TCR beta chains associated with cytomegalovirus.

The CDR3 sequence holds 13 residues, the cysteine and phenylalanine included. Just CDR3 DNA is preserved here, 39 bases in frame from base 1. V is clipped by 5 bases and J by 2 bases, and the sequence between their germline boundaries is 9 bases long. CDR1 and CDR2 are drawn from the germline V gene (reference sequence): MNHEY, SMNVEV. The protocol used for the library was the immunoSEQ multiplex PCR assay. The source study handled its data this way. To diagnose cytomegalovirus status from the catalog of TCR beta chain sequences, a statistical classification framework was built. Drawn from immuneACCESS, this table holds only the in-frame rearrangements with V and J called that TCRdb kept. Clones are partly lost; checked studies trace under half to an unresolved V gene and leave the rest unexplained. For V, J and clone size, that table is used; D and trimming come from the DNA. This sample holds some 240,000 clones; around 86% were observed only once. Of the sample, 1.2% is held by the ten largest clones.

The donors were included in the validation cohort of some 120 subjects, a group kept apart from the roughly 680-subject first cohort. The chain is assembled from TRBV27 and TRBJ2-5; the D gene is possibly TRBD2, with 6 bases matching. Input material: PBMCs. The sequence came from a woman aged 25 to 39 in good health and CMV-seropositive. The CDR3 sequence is CASSPGAQETQYF. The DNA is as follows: TGTGCCAGCAGTCCGGGAGCGCAAGAGACCCAGTACTTC.